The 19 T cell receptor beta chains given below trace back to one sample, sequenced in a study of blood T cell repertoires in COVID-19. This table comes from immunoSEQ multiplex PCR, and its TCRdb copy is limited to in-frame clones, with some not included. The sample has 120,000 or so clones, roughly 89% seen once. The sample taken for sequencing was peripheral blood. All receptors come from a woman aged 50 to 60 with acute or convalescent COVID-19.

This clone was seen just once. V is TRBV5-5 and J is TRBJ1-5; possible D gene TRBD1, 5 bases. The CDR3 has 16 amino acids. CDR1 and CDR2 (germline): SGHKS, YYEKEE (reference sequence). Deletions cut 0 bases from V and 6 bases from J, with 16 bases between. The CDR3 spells CASSLAGQGFGQPQHF. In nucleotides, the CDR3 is TGTGCCAGCAGCTTGGCGGGTCAGGGCTTCGGTCAGCCCCAGCATTTT.

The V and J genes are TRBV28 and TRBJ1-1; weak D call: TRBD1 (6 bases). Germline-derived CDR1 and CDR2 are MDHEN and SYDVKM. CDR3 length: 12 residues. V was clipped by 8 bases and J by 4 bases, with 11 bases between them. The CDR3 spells CASSTGRTEAFF. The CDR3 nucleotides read TGTGCCAGCTCCACAGGGCGCACTGAAGCTTTCTTT.

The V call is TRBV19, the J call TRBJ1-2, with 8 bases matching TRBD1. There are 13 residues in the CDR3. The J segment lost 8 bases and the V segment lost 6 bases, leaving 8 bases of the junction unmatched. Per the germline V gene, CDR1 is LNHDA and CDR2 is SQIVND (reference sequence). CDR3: CASSNGQGRGYTF. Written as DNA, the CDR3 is TGTGCCAGTAGCAATGGACAGGGTCGGGGCTACACCTTC.

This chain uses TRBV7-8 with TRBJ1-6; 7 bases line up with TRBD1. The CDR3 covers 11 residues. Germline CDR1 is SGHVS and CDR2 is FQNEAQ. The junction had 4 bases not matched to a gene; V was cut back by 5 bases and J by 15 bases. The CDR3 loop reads CASSLGQYLHF. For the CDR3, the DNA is TGTGCCAGCAGCCTGGGACAGTACCTCCACTTT. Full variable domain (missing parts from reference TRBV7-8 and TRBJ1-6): GAGVSQSPRYKVAKRGQDVALRCDPISGHVSLFWYQQALGQGPEFLTYFQNEAQLDKSGLPSDRFFAERPEGSVSTLKIQRTQQEDSAVYLCASSLGQYLHFGNGTRLTVT.

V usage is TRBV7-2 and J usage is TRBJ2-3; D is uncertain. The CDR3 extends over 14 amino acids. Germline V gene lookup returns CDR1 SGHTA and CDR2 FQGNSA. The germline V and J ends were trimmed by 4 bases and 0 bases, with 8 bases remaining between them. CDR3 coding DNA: TGTGCCAGCAGCTGGGTCGGGAGCACAGATACGCAGTATTTT. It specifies CASSWVGSTDTQYF.

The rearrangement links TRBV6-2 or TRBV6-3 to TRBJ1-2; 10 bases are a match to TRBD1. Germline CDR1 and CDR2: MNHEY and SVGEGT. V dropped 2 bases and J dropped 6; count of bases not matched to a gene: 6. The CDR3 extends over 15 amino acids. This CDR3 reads CASSYPGQGRDGYTF. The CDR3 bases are TGTGCCAGCAGTTACCCGGGACAGGGGAGGGATGGCTACACCTTC.

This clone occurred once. The CDR3 DNA reads TGTGCCAGCAGCTCCCTGGCATTTGACTATGGCTACACCTTC. It specifies CASSSLAFDYGYTF. V gene TRBV7-9 combines with J gene TRBJ1-2; D is unresolved. Germline loops: CDR1 SEHNR, CDR2 FQNEAQ (reference sequence). The CDR3 loop spans 14 amino acids. V was pared by 4 bases and J by 3 bases, with 12 bases between.

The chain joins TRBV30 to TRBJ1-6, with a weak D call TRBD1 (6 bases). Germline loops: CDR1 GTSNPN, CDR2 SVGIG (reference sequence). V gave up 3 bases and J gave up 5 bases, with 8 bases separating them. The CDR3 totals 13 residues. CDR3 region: CAWSGQNNSPLHF. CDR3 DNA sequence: TGTGCCTGGAGCGGACAGAATAATTCACCCCTCCACTTT.

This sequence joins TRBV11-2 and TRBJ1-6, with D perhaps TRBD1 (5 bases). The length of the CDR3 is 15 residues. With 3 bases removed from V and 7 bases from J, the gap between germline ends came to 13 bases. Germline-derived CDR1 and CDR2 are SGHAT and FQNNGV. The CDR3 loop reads CASSFIGGTNSPLHF. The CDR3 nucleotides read TGTGCCAGCAGCTTCATCGGGGGAACGAATTCACCCCTCCACTTT.

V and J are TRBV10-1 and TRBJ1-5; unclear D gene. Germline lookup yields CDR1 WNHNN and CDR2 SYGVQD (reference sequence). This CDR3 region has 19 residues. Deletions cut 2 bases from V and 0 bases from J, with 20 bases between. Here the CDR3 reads CASSELVCGVYYSNQPQHF. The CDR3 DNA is TGCGCCAGCAGTGAGCTTGTGTGCGGCGTTTATTATAGCAATCAGCCCCAGCATTTT.

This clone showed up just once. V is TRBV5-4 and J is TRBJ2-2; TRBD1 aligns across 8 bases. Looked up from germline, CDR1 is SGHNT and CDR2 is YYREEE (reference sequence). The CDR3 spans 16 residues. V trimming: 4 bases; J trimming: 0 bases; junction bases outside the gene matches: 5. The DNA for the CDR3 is TGTGCCAGCAGCCCCGGACAGGGAACGAACACCGGGGAGCTGTTTTTT. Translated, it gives CASSPGQGTNTGELFF. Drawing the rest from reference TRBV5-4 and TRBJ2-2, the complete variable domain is ETGVTQSPTHLIKTRGQQVTLRCSSQSGHNTVSWYQQALGQGPQFIFQYYREEENGRGNFPPRFSGLQFPNYSSELNVNALELDDSALYLCASSPGQGTNTGELFFGEGSRLTVL.

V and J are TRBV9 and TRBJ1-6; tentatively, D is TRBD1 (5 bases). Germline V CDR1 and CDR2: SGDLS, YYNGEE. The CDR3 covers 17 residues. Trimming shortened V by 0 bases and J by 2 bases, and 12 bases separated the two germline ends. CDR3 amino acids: CASSVGAQDTYNSPLHF. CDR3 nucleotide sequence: TGTGCCAGCAGCGTAGGGGCACAGGATACCTATAATTCACCCCTCCACTTT.

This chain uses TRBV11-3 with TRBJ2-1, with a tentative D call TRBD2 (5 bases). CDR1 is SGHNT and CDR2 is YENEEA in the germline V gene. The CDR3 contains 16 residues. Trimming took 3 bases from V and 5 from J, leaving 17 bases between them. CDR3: CASSFRDSFKDNEQFF. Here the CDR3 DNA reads TGTGCCAGCAGCTTTCGGGATAGCTTCAAAGACAATGAGCAGTTCTTC.

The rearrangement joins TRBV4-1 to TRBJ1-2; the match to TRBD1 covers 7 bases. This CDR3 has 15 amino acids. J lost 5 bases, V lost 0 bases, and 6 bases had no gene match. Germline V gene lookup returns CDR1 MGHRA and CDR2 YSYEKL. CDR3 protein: CASSQDPPGGYGYTF. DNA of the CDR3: TGCGCCAGCAGCCAAGACCCCCCAGGGGGGTATGGCTACACCTTC.

The CDR3 loop reads CASRPTGFYGYTF. CDR3 bases: TGCGCCAGCAGGCCAACAGGGTTCTATGGCTACACCTTC. V is TRBV10-2 and J is TRBJ1-2; D perhaps matches TRBD1 (6 bases). The CDR3 extends over 13 amino acids. V was trimmed by 6 bases and J by 4 bases, leaving 12 bases between them. CDR1 and CDR2 from the germline V gene are WSHSY and SAAADI.

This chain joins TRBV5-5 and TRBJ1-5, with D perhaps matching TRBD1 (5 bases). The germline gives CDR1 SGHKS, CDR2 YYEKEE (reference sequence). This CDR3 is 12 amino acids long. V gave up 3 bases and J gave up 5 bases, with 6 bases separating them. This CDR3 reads CASSWGDQPQHF. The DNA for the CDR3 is TGTGCCAGCAGCTGGGGGGATCAGCCCCAGCATTTT.

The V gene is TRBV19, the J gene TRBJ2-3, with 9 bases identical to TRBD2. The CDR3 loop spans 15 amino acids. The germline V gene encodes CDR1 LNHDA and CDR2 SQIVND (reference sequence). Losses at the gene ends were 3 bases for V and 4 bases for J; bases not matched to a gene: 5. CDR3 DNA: TGTGCCAGTAGTATTAGGCGGGGGGGCTCAGATACGCAGTATTTT. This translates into CASSIRRGGSDTQYF.

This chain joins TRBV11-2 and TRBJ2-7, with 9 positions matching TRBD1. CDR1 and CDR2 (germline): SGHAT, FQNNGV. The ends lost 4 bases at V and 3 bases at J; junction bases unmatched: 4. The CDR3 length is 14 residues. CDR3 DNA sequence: TGTGCCAGCAGCTATCGACAGGGGGTCTACGAGCAGTACTTC. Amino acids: CASSYRQGVYEQYF.

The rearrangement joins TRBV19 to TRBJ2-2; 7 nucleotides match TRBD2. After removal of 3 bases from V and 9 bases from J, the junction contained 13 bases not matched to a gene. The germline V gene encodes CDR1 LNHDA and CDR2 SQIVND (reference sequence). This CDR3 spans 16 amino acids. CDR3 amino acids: CASSIGYSGIVRELFF. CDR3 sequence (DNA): TGTGCCAGTAGTATTGGGTACAGCGGGATAGTCAGGGAGCTGTTTTTT.